This T cell receptor (beta chain) originates from a study of cytotoxic CD8 clonotypes in ibrutinib-treated CLL. Looking at the study overall: Partial response occurred in some 25 patients and complete response in 2; at median approximately 68 months, approximately 14 remained remitted and 12 progressed. Collecting the response samples happened after a median about twelve months of treatment, with a range of 6 to 36.

Study results and limitations: Circulating CD8+ T-cell counts were tracked by baseline clonality, which exceeded that of age-matched healthy donors. Having risen at ibrutinib response, clonality had fallen back toward baseline by progression.

Clones were sequenced by immunoSEQ multiplex PCR, and TCRdb holds only the in-frame ones, with some missing. The sample has some 170,000 clones, about 88% seen once; the top ten hold about 3%. Comments on this clone: Antigen unknown.

The specimen comprised PBMCs, sampled at disease progression, from a patient treated with ibrutinib. The TCR originated in a human donor with chronic lymphocytic leukemia.

CDR3 in amino acids: CASGGRATNEQFF. CDR3 coding DNA: TGTGCCTCTGGCGGGAGGGCCACCAATGAGCAGTTCTTC. This chain uses TRBV6-6 with TRBJ2-1; 9 bases match TRBD2. Germline V gives CDR1 MNHNY, CDR2 SVGAGI (reference sequence). CDR3 length equals 13 residues. Unmatched junction bases numbered 8, after V lost 11 bases and J lost 6 bases.